One and the same sample provided the 26 T cell receptor beta chains below, sequenced in a study of blood T cell repertoires in COVID-19. Sequencing used immunoSEQ multiplex PCR; TCRdb keeps in-frame clones, though not all of them. The sample records more than 80,000 clones, approximately 82% being singletons. Sequenced sample: peripheral blood. These receptors were taken from a woman in her 70s with acute or convalescent COVID-19.

The chain has TRBV19 and TRBJ1-6, with D possibly TRBD1 on 5 matching bases. This CDR3 is built from 15 residues. Germline CDR1 and CDR2: LNHDA and SQIVND (reference sequence). Trimming left V 6 bases short and J 6 bases short, with 15 bases between. CDR3 amino acids: CASRPSTVFNSPLHF. DNA for the CDR3: TGTGCCAGTAGACCTTCGACAGTCTTTAATTCACCCCTCCACTTT.

This chain joins TRBV10-1 and TRBJ2-3; D is ambiguous. The CDR3 extends over 13 amino acids. Trimming took 8 bases from V and 2 from J, leaving 11 bases between them. Germline CDR1 WNHNN, CDR2 SYGVQD (reference sequence). The DNA of the CDR3 is TGCGCCAGCCAACGCGAACCCACAGATACGCAGTATTTT. This codes for CASQREPTDTQYF.

This clone has only one observation. This rearrangement joins TRBV5-1 to TRBJ1-1; TRBD1 matches at 7 bases. The ends lost 0 bases at V and 0 bases at J; junction bases unmatched: 5. The CDR3 consists of 16 residues. In germline, CDR1 is SGHRS, CDR2 YFSETQ. The CDR3 reads CASSLGTGMVNTEAFF. The CDR3 DNA is TGCGCCAGCAGCTTGGGGACAGGAATGGTGAACACTGAAGCTTTCTTT.

The rearrangement links TRBV19 to TRBJ1-2, with 8 bases aligning to TRBD1. Germline loops: CDR1 LNHDA, CDR2 SQIVND (reference sequence). There are 12 residues in the CDR3. With 4 bases clipped from V and 7 bases from J, the junction kept 2 bases outside the gene matches. CDR3 coding DNA: TGTGCCAGTAGTACGGGACAGGCTGGCTACACCTTC. Its protein is CASSTGQAGYTF.

V is TRBV27 and J is TRBJ2-1, with TRBD1 matching over 9 bases. The CDR3 runs to 18 residues. V lost 5 bases, J lost 0 bases, and 11 bases stayed unmatched. CDR1 and CDR2 (germline): MNHEY, SMNVEV (reference sequence). The CDR3 protein is CASSRQGQGISSYNEQFF. The CDR3 nucleotides are TGTGCCAGCAGTCGTCAGGGACAGGGAATAAGCTCCTACAATGAGCAGTTCTTC.

CDR3 amino acids: CASSTGGYNYGYTF. The CDR3 DNA reads as TGTGCCAGCTCAACAGGGGGTTATAACTATGGCTACACCTTC. The chain has TRBV18 and TRBJ1-2; 8 nucleotides agree with TRBD1. Germline V gene lookup returns CDR1 KGHSH and CDR2 LQKENI. This CDR3 has 14 residues. The V segment lost 5 bases and the J segment 1 base; nucleotides outside the gene matches: 3.

The chain uses TRBV4-1 and TRBJ2-2, with 8 bases fitting TRBD1. This CDR3 spans 14 amino acids. V gave up 6 bases and J gave up 2 bases; unmatched junction bases: 2. CDR1 MGHRA and CDR2 YSYEKL come from the germline V gene. The CDR3 region has the DNA TGCGCCAGCAGTGACAGGGGAAACACCGGGGAGCTGTTTTTT. This sequence encodes CASSDRGNTGELFF.

Written as DNA, the CDR3 is TGTGCCAGCAGCTTAATTTCGGGACAATTCTACGAGCAGTACTTC. Residues: CASSLISGQFYEQYF. The rearrangement links TRBV7-2 to TRBJ2-7; tentative D call: TRBD1 (6 bases). Between the trimmed V and J ends, which lost 2 bases and 3 bases, there was a span of 14 bases. The CDR3 extends over 15 amino acids. CDR1 is SGHTA and CDR2 is FQGNSA in the germline V gene. Variable domain in full (rest from reference TRBV7-2 and TRBJ2-7): GAGVSQSPSNKVTEKGKDVELRCDPISGHTALYWYRQSLGQGLEFLIYFQGNSAPDKSGLPSDRFSAERTGGSVSTLTIQRTQQEDSAVYLCASSLISGQFYEQYFGPGTRLTVT.

This clone has only one observation. The chain employs TRBV28 and TRBJ1-5; 8 bases align to TRBD1. The germline V gene encodes CDR1 MDHEN and CDR2 SYDVKM. This CDR3 is built from 17 residues. V gave up 8 bases and J gave up 0 bases; unmatched junction bases: 12. CDR3 DNA: TGTGCCAGCGGTAAGGACAGGGATTTGTATAGCAATCAGCCCCAGCATTTT. It specifies CASGKDRDLYSNQPQHF. Looking up the rest from reference TRBV28 and TRBJ1-5 gives the full variable domain: DVKVTQSSRYLVKRTGEKVFLECVQDMDHENMFWYRQDPGLGLRLIYFSYDVKMKEKGDIPEGYSVSREKKERFSLILESASTNQTSMYLCASGKDRDLYSNQPQHFGDGTRLSIL.

J is TRBJ1-1 and V is TRBV7-8; D ambiguous. The CDR3 is made up of 14 amino acids. Germline values: CDR1 SGHVS, CDR2 FQNEAQ. V was pared by 7 bases and J by 2 bases, with 14 bases between. The CDR3 sequence: CASTSAIPNTEAFF. As DNA, the CDR3 is TGTGCCAGCACTTCTGCGATCCCAAACACTGAAGCTTTCTTT. The full variable domain, rest sourced from reference TRBV7-8 and TRBJ1-1, is GAGVSQSPRYKVAKRGQDVALRCDPISGHVSLFWYQQALGQGPEFLTYFQNEAQLDKSGLPSDRFFAERPEGSVSTLKIQRTQQEDSAVYLCASTSAIPNTEAFFGQGTRLTVV.

J is TRBJ1-5 and V is TRBV2; TRBD1 might be the D (5 bases). Deletions cut 7 bases from V and 1 base from J, with 20 bases between. This CDR3 has 17 amino acids. Germline lookup yields CDR1 SNHLY and CDR2 FYNNEI. CDR3 protein: CASNKNRGSGSNQPQHF. CDR3 bases: TGTGCCAGCAATAAAAACCGAGGCTCAGGGAGCAATCAGCCCCAGCATTTT.

A few counts support this clone. The chain recombines TRBV15 with TRBJ1-2; weak D call: TRBD1 (5 bases). The germline CDR1 and CDR2 sequences are LNHNV and YYDKDF (reference sequence). The V gene lost 5 bases and the J gene lost 0 bases, with 13 bases spanning the gap. The CDR3 sequence is 15 residues long. In DNA form, the CDR3 reads TGTGCCACCAGCTCCAGACAGACATCTAACTATGGCTACACCTTC. Its translation is CATSSRQTSNYGYTF.

V is TRBV9 and J is TRBJ1-2, with 7 bases fitting TRBD1. This CDR3 has 14 amino acids. After removal of 5 bases from V and 10 bases from J, the junction contained 14 bases not matched to a gene. Germline assignment: CDR1 SGDLS and CDR2 YYNGEE. CDR3 in DNA: TGTGCCAGCAGTGAGACGACAGGGAATGAAGACTACACCTTC. Translated: CASSETTGNEDYTF.

This chain links TRBV7-2 with TRBJ2-7, with 10 bases that match TRBD1. There are 15 residues in the CDR3. Trimming removed 5 bases from V and 4 bases from J; junction bases left unmatched: 8. Per the germline V gene, CDR1 is SGHTA and CDR2 is FQGNSA. CDR3 loop: CASSPQTGGGYEQYF. As DNA, the CDR3 is TGTGCCAGCAGCCCACAGACAGGGGGCGGGTACGAGCAGTACTTC.

The CDR3 sequence: CASSPDINYGYTF. DNA for the CDR3: TGCGCCAGCAGCCCGGACATTAACTATGGCTACACCTTC. The chain uses TRBV5-1 and TRBJ1-2; D may be TRBD1 (5 bases). From germline, CDR1 is SGHRS and CDR2 YFSETQ. The CDR3 is 13 residues long. The V gene lost 4 bases and the J gene lost 1 base, with 8 bases spanning the gap.

This clone is a singleton in its sample. The genes are TRBV19 and TRBJ1-5; 10 bases are shared with TRBD1. With V trimmed by 3 bases and J by 5 bases, 4 bases remained unmatched. This CDR3 comprises 15 residues. Germline CDR1 is LNHDA and CDR2 is SQIVND (reference sequence). The CDR3 loop reads CASSITGTGDQPQHF. Written as DNA, the CDR3 is TGTGCCAGTAGTATCACCGGGACAGGGGATCAGCCCCAGCATTTT.

V usage is TRBV7-9 and J usage is TRBJ2-5; 7 bases are shared with TRBD1. Germline V gene lookup returns CDR1 SEHNR and CDR2 FQNEAQ (reference sequence). V was pared by 4 bases and J by 2 bases, with 4 bases of the junction left unmatched. The CDR3 runs 14 residues. In DNA form, the CDR3 reads TGTGCCAGCAGCTCCGGGACAGTTCAAGAGACCCAGTACTTC. It translates to CASSSGTVQETQYF.

This clone has a single count. The chain recombines TRBV2 with TRBJ1-1, with D possibly matching TRBD1 (5 bases). The germline V gene encodes CDR1 SNHLY and CDR2 FYNNEI. The CDR3 contains 14 residues. V gave up 8 bases and J gave up 4 bases, with 17 bases separating them. CDR3 in DNA: TGTGCCAGCTCCAGCCAGGGTGGGGCCACTGAAGCTTTCTTT. It is translated as CASSSQGGATEAFF.

V is TRBV29-1 and J is TRBJ1-4, with D hard to call. V lost 5 bases and J 0 bases, leaving 7 bases between the germline ends. CDR3 size: 13 residues. Germline V gene sequence: CDR1 SQVTM, CDR2 ANQGSEA. This chain's CDR3 is CSVLEATNEKLFF. As DNA, the CDR3 is TGCAGCGTTTTAGAGGCAACTAATGAAAAACTGTTTTTT.

J is TRBJ2-6 and V is TRBV5-1; the D is unclear. In germline, CDR1 is SGHRS, CDR2 YFSETQ. With 1 base removed from V and 0 bases from J, the gap between germline ends came to 8 bases. The CDR3 extends over 16 amino acids. The CDR3 loop reads CASSLLGNSGANVLTF. The DNA of the CDR3 is TGCGCCAGCAGCTTGCTTGGCAACTCTGGGGCCAACGTCCTGACTTTC.

J is TRBJ2-1 and V is TRBV24-1, with 11 positions matching TRBD2. The CDR3 is 15 residues long. Germline CDR1 is KGHDR and CDR2 is SFDVKD. Trimming at V came to 4 bases and at J to 8 bases, leaving 6 bases not matched to a gene. In nucleotides, the CDR3 is TGTGCCACCAGTGAGGCGACTAGCGGGACGTATGAGCAGTTCTTC. Encoded protein: CATSEATSGTYEQFF.

This rearrangement joins TRBV5-8 to TRBJ1-4; D remains unclear. V was cut by 7 bases and J by 4 bases, with 11 bases left in between. Germline values: CDR1 SGHTS, CDR2 YDEGEE. This CDR3 spans 13 amino acids. DNA of the CDR3: TGTGCCAGCCGGGAAAGGGTTAATGAAAAACTGTTTTTT. Amino acid sequence: CASRERVNEKLFF.

The chain combines TRBV11-2 with TRBJ1-4; 7 nucleotides agree with TRBD1. Germline lookup yields CDR1 SGHAT and CDR2 FQNNGV. CDR3 size: 18 residues. Losses at the gene ends were 0 bases for V and 7 bases for J; bases not matched to a gene: 14. CDR3 coding DNA: TGTGCCAGCAGCTTAGACCCCCCTTACACAGGGGTCGGTGAAAAACTGTTTTTT. This encodes CASSLDPPYTGVGEKLFF.

This chain joins TRBV6-2 or TRBV6-3 and TRBJ2-2, with a tentative D call TRBD1 (5 bases). V lost 4 bases and J lost 0, with 9 bases in between. Germline V lookup: CDR1 MNHEY, CDR2 SVGEGT. This CDR3 has 15 amino acids. CDR3: CASSWTLANTGELFF. The CDR3 nucleotides are TGTGCCAGCAGTTGGACATTGGCGAACACCGGGGAGCTGTTTTTT.

This chain links TRBV7-3 with TRBJ1-1; maybe TRBD1 (6 bases). CDR1 and CDR2 from the germline V gene are SGHTA and FQGTGA. The V end lost 5 bases, the J end lost 7 bases, and 14 bases lay between the germline ends. CDR3 length equals 13 residues. Here the CDR3 DNA reads TGTGCCAGCAGCCCCGGGGGGGCGGGTGAAGCTTTCTTT. Protein sequence: CASSPGGAGEAFF.

In this sample, this clone turned up a few times. V and J are TRBV18 and TRBJ1-6; D is uncertain. V lost 5 bases, J lost 7 bases, and 15 bases lay in between. This CDR3 contains 15 residues. The germline CDR1 and CDR2 sequences are KGHSH and LQKENI. The CDR3 is CASSNSAGENSPLHF. The CDR3 DNA is TGTGCCAGCTCAAACAGTGCGGGCGAGAATTCACCCCTCCACTTT.